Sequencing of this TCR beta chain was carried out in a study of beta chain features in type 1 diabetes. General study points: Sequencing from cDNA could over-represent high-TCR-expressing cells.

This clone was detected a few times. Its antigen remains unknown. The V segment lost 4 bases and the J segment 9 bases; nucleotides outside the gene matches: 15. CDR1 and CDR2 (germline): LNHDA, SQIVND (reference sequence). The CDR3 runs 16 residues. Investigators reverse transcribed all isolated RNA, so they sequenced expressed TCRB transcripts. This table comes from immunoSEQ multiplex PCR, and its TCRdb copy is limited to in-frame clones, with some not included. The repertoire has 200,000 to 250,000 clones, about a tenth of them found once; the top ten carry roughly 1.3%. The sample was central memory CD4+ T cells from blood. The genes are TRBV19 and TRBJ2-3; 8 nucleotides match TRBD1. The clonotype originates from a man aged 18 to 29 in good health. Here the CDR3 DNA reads TGTGCCAGTAGTAACCCTCGGACAGGGCTTCCCTTCACGCAGTATTTT. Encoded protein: CASSNPRTGLPFTQYF.